The 12 T cell receptor beta chains below were found in one sample sequenced in a study of Ad26.COV2.S vaccination and SARS-CoV-2 variants. Libraries were prepared by immunoSEQ multiplex PCR; TCRdb keeps only in-frame clonotypes and omits some of them. The sample holds roughly 320,000 clones; about 86% are singletons and the top ten take more than 1.5%. Described treatment: 19 received Ad26.COV2.S at low or high dose, single or two shots; roughly five received placebo; per-sample allocation not given. Repertoires come from day 63 after the first vaccine or placebo injection. The sequencing here drew on peripheral blood, taken in a trial of Ad26.COV2.S vaccine versus placebo. These receptors were obtained from a person between 18 and 65 years old who received the Ad26.COV2.S COVID-19 vaccine or a placebo.

This chain connects TRBV7-9 to TRBJ2-1, with 10 bases that match TRBD1. This CDR3 contains 14 residues. With 5 bases clipped from V and 6 bases from J, the junction kept 4 bases outside the gene matches. CDR1 is SEHNR and CDR2 is FQNEAQ in the germline V gene (reference sequence). The CDR3 DNA reads TGTGCCAGCAGCCTGGGACAGGGGCGCAATGAGCAGTTCTTC. Residues: CASSLGQGRNEQFF. The whole variable domain, filled in from reference TRBV7-9 and TRBJ2-1, reads DTGVSQNPRHKITKRGQNVTFRCDPISEHNRLYWYRQTLGQGPEFLTYFQNEAQLEKSRLLSDRFSAERPKGSFSTLEIQRTEQGDSAMYLCASSLGQGRNEQFFGPGTRLTVL.

The chain recombines TRBV3-1 (or the pseudogene TRBV3-2) with TRBJ2-6; D not resolved. Germline V gene data show CDR1 as LGHDT and CDR2 as YNNKEL (reference sequence). CDR3 length equals 15 residues. The V and J ends lost 6 bases and 0 bases respectively, with 9 bases between them. The CDR3 nucleotides are TGTGCCAGCAGGACTTTAACCTCTGGGGCCAACGTCCTGACTTTC. This codes for CASRTLTSGANVLTF.

This clone was observed a handful of times. The chain employs TRBV4-3 and TRBJ2-4; D assignment may be TRBD1 or TRBD2 (6 bases each). Looked up from germline, CDR1 is LGHNA and CDR2 is YSLEER. The length of the CDR3 is 12 residues. V lost 3 bases and J 10 bases, leaving 10 bases between the germline ends. The CDR3 region has the DNA TGCGCCAGCAGCCAGATAGGGGGGATTCAGTACTTC. Its translation is CASSQIGGIQYF.

This clone was detected only once. The V call is TRBV5-4, the J call TRBJ1-4; no definite D call. Trimming removed 0 bases from V and 8 bases from J, with 8 bases in between. CDR3 size: 13 residues. The V gene's germline CDR1 is SGHNT and CDR2 YYREEE (reference sequence). The CDR3, as DNA: TGTGCCAGCAGCTTGGTCTTAGGGGAAAAACTGTTTTTT. This codes for CASSLVLGEKLFF.

The CDR3 loop reads CASSVGQGARSNEKLFF. CDR3 DNA sequence: TGTGCCAGCAGTGTAGGGCAGGGGGCACGGTCTAATGAAAAACTGTTTTTT. The chain combines TRBV28 with TRBJ1-4; 8 positions match TRBD1. CDR3 size: 17 residues. V lost 5 bases and J lost 3; bases outside the gene matches: 11. Germline loops: CDR1 MDHEN, CDR2 SYDVKM.

The rearrangement joins TRBV23-1 to TRBJ2-1, with D unresolved. TRBV23-1 counts as an open reading frame of uncertain function. Trimming removed 0 bases from V and 6 bases from J, with 9 bases in between. The CDR3 totals 14 residues. CDR3 DNA sequence: TGCGCCAGCAGTCAATCGGTGGGTTCCAATGAGCAGTTCTTC. Translating it yields CASSQSVGSNEQFF.

Only one count was recorded for this clone. At one of its ends the junction is not consistent with the germline gene, which may arise from a read error. V and J are TRBV7-2 and TRBJ1-2; D might be TRBD1 (5 bases). This CDR3 has 12 residues. CDR1 is SGHTA and CDR2 is FQGNSA in the germline V gene. The CDR3 DNA follows: TGTGCCAGCAGTTACTCCGGGACGGTCCATTTTTGG. Encoded protein: CASSYSGTVHFW. The variable domain in full, with the rest retrieved from reference TRBV7-2 and TRBJ1-2, is GAGVSQSPSNKVTEKGKDVELRCDPISGHTALYWYRQSLGQGLEFLIYFQGNSAPDKSGLPSDRFSAERTGGSVSTLTIQRTQQEDSAVYLCASSYSGTVHFWGSGTRLTVV.

This chain connects TRBV7-3 to TRBJ2-1; TRBD2 matches at 12 bases. Germline loops: CDR1 SGHTA, CDR2 FQGTGA. The CDR3 runs 13 residues. V gave up 5 bases and J gave up 10 bases; unmatched junction bases: 3. This CDR3 is CASSPGTSGEQFF. The CDR3 region has the DNA TGTGCCAGCAGCCCCGGGACTAGCGGGGAGCAGTTCTTC.

The chain has TRBV18 and TRBJ1-1; a possible D gene is TRBD1 (5 bases). This CDR3 has 16 residues. V was trimmed by 0 bases and J by 0 bases, leaving 11 bases between them. Looked up from germline, CDR1 is KGHSH and CDR2 is LQKENI. The CDR3 reads CASSPPGTSMNTEAFF. CDR3 bases: TGTGCCAGCTCACCACCCGGGACCTCTATGAACACTGAAGCTTTCTTT.

J is TRBJ1-2 and V is TRBV24-1; no clear D. V lost 0 bases, J lost 7 bases, and 8 bases lay in between. The CDR3 is 13 amino acids. Germline CDR1 and CDR2: KGHDR and SFDVKD. CDR3 amino acids: CATSDLYGGGYTF. The DNA of the CDR3 is TGTGCCACCAGTGATTTGTACGGTGGTGGCTACACCTTC.

This chain links TRBV6-5 with TRBJ2-5; D is perhaps TRBD2 (6 bases). Looked up from germline, CDR1 is MNHEY and CDR2 is SVGAGI. The V and J ends lost 7 bases and 2 bases respectively, with 14 bases between them. The CDR3 has 14 amino acids. This CDR3 is CASTGGRTQETQYF. The DNA of the CDR3 is TGTGCCAGCACCGGGGGACGCACACAAGAGACCCAGTACTTC.

The chain couples TRBV19 to TRBJ1-6; 7 nucleotides align to TRBD1. The CDR3 is 16 amino acids. Per the germline V gene, CDR1 is LNHDA and CDR2 is SQIVND (reference sequence). The V and J ends lost 6 bases and 0 bases, in that order; junction bases with no gene match: 5. The CDR3: CASRKQGNSYNSPLHF. CDR3 nucleotides: TGTGCCAGTAGGAAACAGGGGAACTCCTATAATTCACCCCTCCACTTT. Variable domain in full (rest from reference TRBV19 and TRBJ1-6): DGGITQSPKYLFRKEGQNVTLSCEQNLNHDAMYWYRQDPGQGLRLIYYSQIVNDFQKGDIAEGYSVSREKKESFPLTVTSAQKNPTAFYLCASRKQGNSYNSPLHFGNGTRLTVT.